One and the same sample provided the 9 T cell receptor beta chains below, sequenced in a study of T-cell memory formation after mild COVID-19. MiXCR, applied by TCRdb to the 5' RACE reads, yields one record per CDR3 protein. The sample includes about 180,000 distinct CDR3 sequences, approximately 18% seen only once; the top ten take 3.9%. The specimen sequenced was PBMCs or a T cell subset sorted from them (not recorded which). The source is a man younger than 30 who had mild COVID-19 (a few samples of this study predate the infection). Cell type and time point are not known.

This clonotype was seen a few times. This sequence joins TRBV7-2 and TRBJ1-3; D gene uncertain. This CDR3 region has 16 residues. With 0 bases removed from V and 0 bases from J, the gap between germline ends came to 9 bases. CDR1 is SGHTA and CDR2 is FQGNSA in the germline V gene. The CDR3 DNA reads TGTGCCAGCAGCTTAGCGAGGGCACGCTCTGGAAACACCATATATTTT. Encoded protein: CASSLARARSGNTIYF.

The chain recombines TRBV10-3 with TRBJ1-1, with 10 nucleotides matching TRBD1. This CDR3 has 14 amino acids. Germline V gene lookup returns CDR1 ENHRY and CDR2 SYGVKD. With 7 bases clipped from V and 5 bases from J, the junction kept 7 bases outside the gene matches. This CDR3 is CAITKGQGGTEAFF. CDR3 DNA: TGTGCCATCACCAAAGGACAGGGGGGGACTGAAGCTTTCTTT.

This clonotype was detected only a few times. CDR3 bases: TGTGCCAGCAGTGATACAGGGGCTGGCTACGAGCAGTACTTC. This translates into CASSDTGAGYEQYF. The chain employs TRBV6-6 and TRBJ2-7, with TRBD1 identical over 7 bases. Germline V gene sequence: CDR1 MNHNY, CDR2 SVGAGI (reference sequence). The V gene end was trimmed by 5 bases and the J gene end by 3 bases; junction bases not matched to a gene: 7. The CDR3 runs 14 residues.

This clonotype was observed a few times. The V gene is TRBV7-2, the J gene TRBJ2-3; TRBD1 agrees at 8 bases. The V gene end was trimmed by 5 bases and the J gene end by 10 bases; junction bases not matched to a gene: 8. The CDR3 contains 13 residues. Germline CDR1 reads SGHTA; CDR2 reads FQGNSA. The CDR3 coding sequence is TGTGCCAGCAGCGAGGGACAGGCCCCATCGCAGTATTTT. Translation: CASSEGQAPSQYF.

The V call is TRBV6-5, the J call TRBJ2-3, with 7 bases identical to TRBD2. Germline assignment: CDR1 MNHEY and CDR2 SVGAGI. Germline trimming cut 2 bases from V and 1 base from J; bases unmatched to any gene: 12. The CDR3 sequence is 18 residues long. CDR3 nucleotide sequence: TGTGCCAGCAGTTACATGCGGGGAGGGCCCCAGGGCACAGATACGCAGTATTTT. It encodes CASSYMRGGPQGTDTQYF.

This clonotype has just a few counts. The genes are TRBV24-1 and TRBJ1-5; D is ambiguous. Trimming shortened V by 3 bases and J by 11 bases, and 10 bases separated the two germline ends. The length of the CDR3 is 12 residues. CDR1 and CDR2 (germline): KGHDR, SFDVKD. DNA of the CDR3: TGTGCCACCAGTGATCCCATCGGGGCCCAGCATTTT. Its translation: CATSDPIGAQHF.

This clonotype came up a few times. The V call is TRBV7-8, the J call TRBJ2-7, with D perhaps assigned TRBD1 or TRBD2 (5 bases each). The CDR3 has 12 residues. V lost 4 bases, J lost 6 bases, and 10 bases lay in between. Germline V gene data show CDR1 as SGHVS and CDR2 as FQNEAQ. The CDR3 DNA follows: TGTGCCAGCAGCTCGTCGAGGGGCGAGCAGTACGTC. This sequence encodes CASSSSRGEQYV.

This clonotype was seen a few times. The chain links TRBV4-2 to TRBJ2-3; D is unresolved. V shed 4 bases and J shed 1 base, with 9 bases lying between them. The germline V gene encodes CDR1 LGHNA and CDR2 YNFKEQ. The CDR3 loop spans 14 amino acids. CDR3 sequence: CASSRFPGTDTQYF. The CDR3 region has the DNA TGTGCCAGCAGCCGCTTCCCAGGCACAGATACGCAGTATTTT.

This sequence joins TRBV24-1 and TRBJ2-2; D gene unclear. The V end lost 3 bases, the J end lost 4 bases, and 11 bases lay between the germline ends. The V gene's germline CDR1 is KGHDR and CDR2 SFDVKD. The CDR3 runs to 15 residues. This chain's CDR3 is CATSDGLQVTGELFF. The CDR3 DNA reads as TGTGCCACCAGTGATGGCCTCCAGGTCACCGGGGAGCTGTTTTTT.